A single sample is the source of the 5 T cell receptor beta chains below, sequenced in a study of cytomegalovirus exposure and HLA in healthy donors. Both 60 Vbeta primers and 13 Jbeta primers went into the PCR. Sequencing was performed with immunoSEQ multiplex PCR; in TCRdb, only in-frame clones are kept and a portion is missing. The sample includes 160,000 or so clones, less than 85% of them seen just once. The sequenced sample was PBMCs. These TCRs come from a woman in her fifties or sixties in good health and CMV-seropositive.

The chain combines TRBV5-8 with TRBJ2-6; maybe TRBD2 (7 bases). CDR1 is SGHTS, CDR2 YDEGEE, per germline. This CDR3 spans 17 amino acids. V gave up 0 bases and J gave up 0 bases, with 10 bases separating them. CDR3 nucleotide sequence: TGTGCCAGCAGCTTGGAGGGAGGGGGCTCTGGGGCCAACGTCCTGACTTTC. Translating it yields CASSLEGGGSGANVLTF.

This clone was counted a few times. This chain joins TRBV7-8 and TRBJ1-5; 8 bases are shared with TRBD1. The junction had 12 bases not matched to a gene; V was cut back by 5 bases and J by 3 bases. CDR1 SGHVS and CDR2 FQNEAQ come from the germline V gene. The CDR3 is made up of 17 amino acids. The CDR3: CASSPPRRTGINQPQHF. Written as DNA, the CDR3 is TGTGCCAGCAGCCCCCCTCGAAGGACAGGGATCAATCAGCCCCAGCATTTT. The variable domain in full, with the rest retrieved from reference TRBV7-8 and TRBJ1-5, is GAGVSQSPRYKVAKRGQDVALRCDPISGHVSLFWYQQALGQGPEFLTYFQNEAQLDKSGLPSDRFFAERPEGSVSTLKIQRTQQEDSAVYLCASSPPRRTGINQPQHFGDGTRLSIL.

This clone was seen a few times. J is TRBJ2-3 and V is TRBV4-3; D gene ambiguous. The CDR3 extends over 13 amino acids. Trimming shortened V by 1 base and J by 6 bases, and 8 bases separated the two germline ends. Germline CDR1 reads LGHNA; CDR2 reads YSLEER. The CDR3 DNA follows: TGCGCCAGCAGCCAAGGAATACGGGATACGCAGTATTTT. The encoded protein is CASSQGIRDTQYF.

CDR3 coding DNA: TGTGCCAGCAGAACGGGACAGAATCAGCCCCAGCATTTT. As protein: CASRTGQNQPQHF. The chain links TRBV6-5 to TRBJ1-5; 7 bases are shared with TRBD1. Per the germline V gene, CDR1 is MNHEY and CDR2 is SVGAGI. V shed 6 bases, J shed 4 bases, and the junction held 3 bases outside the gene matches. The CDR3 totals 13 residues.

V and J are TRBV15 and TRBJ2-3; D is possibly TRBD2 (5 bases). Germline V gene lookup returns CDR1 LNHNV and CDR2 YYDKDF (reference sequence). The CDR3 totals 16 residues. V was pared by 0 bases and J by 7 bases, with 17 bases between. The CDR3 bases are TGTGCCACCAGCAGAGAGGGGAGCCCCCCCTCTTATACGCAGTATTTT. It specifies CATSREGSPPSYTQYF.